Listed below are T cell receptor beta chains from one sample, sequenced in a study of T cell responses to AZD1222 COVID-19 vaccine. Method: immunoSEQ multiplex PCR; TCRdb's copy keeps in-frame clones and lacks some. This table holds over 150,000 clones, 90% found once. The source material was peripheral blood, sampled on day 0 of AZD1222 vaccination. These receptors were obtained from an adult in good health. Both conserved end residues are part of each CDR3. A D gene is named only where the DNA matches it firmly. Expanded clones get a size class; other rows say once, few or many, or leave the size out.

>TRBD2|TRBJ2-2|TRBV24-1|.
CATSDLLSGPGAGELFF
TGTGCCACCAGTGATTTGCTTAGCGGGCCCGGGGCCGGGGAGCTGTTTTTT
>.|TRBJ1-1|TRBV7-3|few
CASSSDGGMNTEAFF
TGTGCCAGCAGCTCTGATGGAGGGATGAACACTGAAGCTTTCTTT
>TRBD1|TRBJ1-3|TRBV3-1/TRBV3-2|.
CASSQPADRTGLPWLGNTIYF
TGTGCCAGCAGCCAGCCCGCCGACCGGACAGGGCTCCCCTGGTTGGGAAACACCATATATTTT
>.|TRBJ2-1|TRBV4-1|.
CASSLDPGLPSYEQFF
TGCGCCAGCAGCCTCGATCCGGGACTCCCTAGTTATGAGCAGTTCTTC
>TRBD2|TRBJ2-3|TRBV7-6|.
CASSLAPTSGGRSTDTQYF
TGTGCCAGCAGCTTAGCGCCGACTAGCGGGGGCCGCAGCACAGATACGCAGTATTTT
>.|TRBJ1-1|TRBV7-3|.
CASSLPRGVTEAFF
TGTGCCAGCAGCTTACCCCGCGGAGTGACTGAAGCTTTCTTT
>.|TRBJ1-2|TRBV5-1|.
CASSLVSGAGGYTF
TGCGCCAGCAGCTTGGTGTCGGGGGCTGGAGGCTACACCTTC
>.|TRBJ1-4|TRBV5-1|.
CASSLAGTLNEKLFF
TGCGCCAGCAGCTTGGCAGGCACACTTAATGAAAAACTGTTTTTT
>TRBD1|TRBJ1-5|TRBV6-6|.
CASRGQLNQPQHF
TGTGCCAGCAGGGGACAGCTTAATCAGCCCCAGCATTTT
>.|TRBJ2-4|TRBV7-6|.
CASSDKKILAKNIQYF
TGTGCCAGCAGCGATAAGAAGATACTAGCCAAAAACATTCAGTACTTC
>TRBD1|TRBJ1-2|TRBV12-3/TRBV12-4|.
CASSFGTEEHTF
TGTGCCAGCAGTTTTGGGACAGAAGAGCACACCTTC
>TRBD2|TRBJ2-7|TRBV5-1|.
CASSHSPAGGTAYEQYF
TGCGCCAGCAGCCACTCCCCGGCGGGGGGTACCGCCTACGAGCAGTACTTC
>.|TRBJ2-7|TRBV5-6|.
CASSLGGNPYEQYF
TGTGCCAGCAGCTTGGGGGGAAACCCCTACGAGCAGTACTTC
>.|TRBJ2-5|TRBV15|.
CATSGGTTETQYF
TGTGCCACCAGCGGCGGGACCACAGAGACCCAGTACTTC
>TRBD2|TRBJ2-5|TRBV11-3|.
CASSLTGTSGWQETQYF
TGTGCCAGCAGCTTGACCGGGACTAGCGGGTGGCAAGAGACCCAGTACTTC
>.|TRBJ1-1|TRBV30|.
CAWSAVRTLSRVRSTEAFF
TGTGCCTGGAGTGCGGTCCGGACCCTTTCTCGGGTACGATCCACTGAAGCTTTCTTT
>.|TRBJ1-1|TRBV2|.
CARSLENTEAFF
TGTGCCAGAAGTTTGGAGAACACTGAAGCTTTCTTT
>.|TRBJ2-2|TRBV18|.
CASSPLEGGVTGELFF
TGTGCCAGCTCACCACTGGAAGGCGGGGTCACCGGGGAGCTGTTTTTT
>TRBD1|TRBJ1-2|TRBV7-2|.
CASSLEGYGTGVYGYTF
TGTGCCAGCAGCTTAGAGGGGTATGGGACAGGAGTCTATGGCTACACCTTC
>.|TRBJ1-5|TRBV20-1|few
CSASSRFYSNQPQHF
TGCAGTGCTAGTTCCCGTTTCTATAGCAATCAGCCCCAGCATTTT
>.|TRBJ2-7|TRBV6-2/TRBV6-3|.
CASSYSGDAYEQYF
TGTGCCAGCAGTTATAGCGGTGATGCCTACGAGCAGTACTTC
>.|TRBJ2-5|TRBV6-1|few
CASSEEGGWETQYF
TGTGCCAGCAGTGAAGAGGGGGGATGGGAGACCCAGTACTTC
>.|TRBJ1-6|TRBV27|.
CASSFAFRGARNSPLHF
TGTGCCAGCAGTTTCGCCTTTAGGGGGGCCAGGAATTCACCCCTCCACTTT
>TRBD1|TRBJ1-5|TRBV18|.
CASSLGQGINQPQHF
TGTGCCAGCTCATTAGGACAGGGGATCAATCAGCCCCAGCATTTT
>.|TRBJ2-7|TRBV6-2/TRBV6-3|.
CASSYPAGGGDLYEQYF
TGTGCCAGCAGTTACCCCGCAGGGGGGGGCGATTTGTACGAGCAGTACTTC
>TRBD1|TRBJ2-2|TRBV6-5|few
CASSLTGVRGELFF
TGTGCCAGCAGTTTAACAGGGGTTCGAGGGGAGCTGTTTTTT
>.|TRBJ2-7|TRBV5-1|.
CASSLSGDYEQYF
TGCGCCAGCAGCTTGTCAGGGGACTACGAGCAGTACTTC
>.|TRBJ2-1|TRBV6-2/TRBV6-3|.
CASSYIMSNEQFF
TGTGCCAGCAGTTACATCATGTCCAATGAGCAGTTCTTC
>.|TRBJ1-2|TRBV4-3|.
CASSQHSGDNYGYTF
TGCGCCAGCAGCCAACACTCCGGGGATAACTATGGCTACACCTTC
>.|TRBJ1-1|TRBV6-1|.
CASSESEGDTEAFF
TGTGCCAGCAGTGAAAGCGAGGGGGACACTGAAGCTTTCTTT
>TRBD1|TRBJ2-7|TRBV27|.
CATSGQGFGEQYF
TGTGCCACCTCGGGACAGGGTTTCGGCGAGCAGTACTTC
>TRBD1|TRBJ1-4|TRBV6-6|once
CASSVQGAEKLFF
TGTGCCAGCAGCGTTCAGGGGGCTGAAAAACTGTTTTTT
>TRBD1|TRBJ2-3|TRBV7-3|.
CASSPGTGADTQYF
TGTGCCAGCAGCCCCGGGACAGGTGCAGATACGCAGTATTTT
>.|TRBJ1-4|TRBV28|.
CASSPSLGAGEKLFF
TGTGCCAGCAGTCCCAGTCTGGGGGCGGGGGAAAAACTGTTTTTT
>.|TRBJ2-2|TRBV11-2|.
CASSRRGEAGTGELFF
TGTGCCAGCAGCCGCAGGGGGGAGGCGGGCACCGGGGAGCTGTTTTTT
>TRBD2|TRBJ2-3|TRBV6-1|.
CASSEESSGVSDTQYF
TGTGCCAGCAGTGAAGAGTCTAGCGGGGTATCGGATACGCAGTATTTT
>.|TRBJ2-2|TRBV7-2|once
CASSLDRRNTGELFF
TGTGCCAGCAGTTTAGACAGGAGGAACACCGGGGAGCTGTTTTTT
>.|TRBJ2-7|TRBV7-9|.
CASSLRESYEQYF
TGTGCCAGCAGCTTAAGGGAGTCCTACGAGCAGTACTTC
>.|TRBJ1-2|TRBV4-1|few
CASSQIDMGFNYGYTF
TGCGCCAGCAGCCAAATAGATATGGGTTTTAACTATGGCTACACCTTC
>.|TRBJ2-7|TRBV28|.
CASSSGQTYEQYF
TGTGCCAGCAGTTCCGGACAGACCTACGAGCAGTACTTC
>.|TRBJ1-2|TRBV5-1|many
CASSPDLSPNYGYTF
TGCGCCAGCAGCCCTGACCTTTCTCCCAACTATGGCTACACCTTC
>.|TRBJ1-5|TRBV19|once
CASSIDSWGQPQHF
TGTGCCAGTAGTATAGACTCCTGGGGTCAGCCCCAGCATTTT
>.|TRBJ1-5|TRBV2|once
CASSRMGQLQHF
TGTGCCAGCAGTCGGATGGGTCAGCTCCAGCATTTT
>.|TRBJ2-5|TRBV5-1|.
CASSLMSTVETQYF
TGCGCCAGCAGCTTGATGTCGACAGTAGAGACCCAGTACTTC
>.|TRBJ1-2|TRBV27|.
CASSSPAAGNYGYTF
TGTGCCAGCAGTTCCCCGGCAGCGGGTAACTATGGCTACACCTTC
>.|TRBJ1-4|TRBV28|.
CASSLRSQRKLFF
TGTGCCAGCAGTTTAAGGTCCCAGAGAAAACTGTTTTTT
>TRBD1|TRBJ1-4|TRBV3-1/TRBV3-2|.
CASSQTGGFTHEKLFF
TGTGCCAGCAGCCAGACAGGGGGCTTTACCCATGAAAAACTGTTTTTT
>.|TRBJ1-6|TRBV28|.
CASSPWEEADSPLHF
TGTGCCAGCAGCCCTTGGGAGGAAGCGGATTCACCCCTCCACTTT
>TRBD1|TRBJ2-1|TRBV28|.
CASSSAASQGVLVNEQFF
TGTGCCAGCAGTTCCGCCGCCTCACAGGGGGTTTTGGTCAATGAGCAGTTCTTC
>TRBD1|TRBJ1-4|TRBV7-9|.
CASSRGQVKEKLFF
TGTGCCAGCAGTAGGGGGCAGGTGAAAGAAAAACTGTTTTTT
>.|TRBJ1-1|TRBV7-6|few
CASSRTAWEGNTEAFF
TGTGCCAGCAGCCGTACCGCCTGGGAGGGGAACACTGAAGCTTTCTTT
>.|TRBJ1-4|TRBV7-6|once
CASSLDGWSNEKLFF
TGTGCCAGCAGCTTAGATGGGTGGAGTAATGAAAAACTGTTTTTT
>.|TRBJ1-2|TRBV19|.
CASKGERARRGYTF
TGTGCCAGTAAGGGCGAGAGGGCCCGTCGAGGCTACACCTTC
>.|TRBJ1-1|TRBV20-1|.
CSARGRSEAFF
TGCAGTGCTAGAGGCCGGTCTGAAGCTTTCTTT
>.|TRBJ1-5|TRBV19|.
CASEFGQQHQPQHF
TGTGCCAGTGAGTTTGGTCAGCAACATCAGCCCCAGCATTTT
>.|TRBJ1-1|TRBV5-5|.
CASSSPNTEAFF
TGTGCCAGCAGCTCTCCGAACACTGAAGCTTTCTTT
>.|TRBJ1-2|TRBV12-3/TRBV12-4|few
CASKAGANYGYTF
TGTGCCAGCAAGGCAGGGGCGAACTATGGCTACACCTTC
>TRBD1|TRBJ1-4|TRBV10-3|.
CAISESGQGHEKLFF
TGTGCCATCAGTGAGTCGGGACAGGGGCATGAAAAACTGTTTTTT